This T cell receptor beta chain appears in the sequencing data of a study of cytomegalovirus exposure and HLA in healthy donors. General study results and limits: Sequencing probably produced one cluster of sequence variants that were highly shared. For most TCR sequences rarity was the rule, although some public TCRs occurred in many donors. In a later analysis, at a false discovery rate of 0.05, under 20,000 TCR beta sequences were associated with HLA alleles. TCR beta V segments were, for the most part, productive about 87% or about 30% of the time in an earlier analysis.

CDR3 length equals 14 residues. The V and J ends lost 7 bases and 0 bases respectively, with 10 bases between them. CDR1 and CDR2 from the germline V gene are LNHDA and SQIVND (reference sequence). As concerns this clone: As yet, its antigen is unknown.

PCR involved 60 Vbeta and 13 Jbeta primers. Profiled with immunoSEQ multiplex PCR; TCRdb holds only in-frame clones, not every one. Of fewer than 120,000 clones listed, over 60% are singletons. V gene TRBV19 combines with J gene TRBJ1-3; weak D call: TRBD1 (5 bases). Sequenced: PBMCs. The sequence came from a woman younger than 45 in good health and CMV-seronegative. CDR3 sequence (DNA): TGTGCCAGTATGCGGGGGTACTCTGGAAACACCATATATTTT. Its protein is CASMRGYSGNTIYF.